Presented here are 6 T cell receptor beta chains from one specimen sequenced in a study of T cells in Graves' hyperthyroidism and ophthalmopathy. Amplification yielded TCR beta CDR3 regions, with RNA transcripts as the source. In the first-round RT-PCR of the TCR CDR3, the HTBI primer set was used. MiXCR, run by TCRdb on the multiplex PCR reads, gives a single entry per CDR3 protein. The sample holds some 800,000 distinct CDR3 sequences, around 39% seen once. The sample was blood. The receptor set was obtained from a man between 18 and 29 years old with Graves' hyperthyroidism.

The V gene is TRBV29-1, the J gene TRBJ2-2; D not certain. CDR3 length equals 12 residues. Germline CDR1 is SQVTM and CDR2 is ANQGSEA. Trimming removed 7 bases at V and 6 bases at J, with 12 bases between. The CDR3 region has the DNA TGCAGCGCTGGTGAGAAGGCCGGGGAGCTGTTTTTT. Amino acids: CSAGEKAGELFF.

In DNA, the CDR3 is TGTGCCAGCAGTCCTCCCGGGACGCACTCCTACGAGCAGTACTTC. Translating gives CASSPPGTHSYEQYF. The chain has TRBV13 and TRBJ2-7, with D perhaps matching TRBD1 or TRBD2 (5 bases each). The CDR3 spans 15 residues. Trimming cost V 6 bases and J 0 bases, with 15 bases left between them. CDR1 is PRHDT and CDR2 is FYEKMQ in the germline V gene (reference sequence).

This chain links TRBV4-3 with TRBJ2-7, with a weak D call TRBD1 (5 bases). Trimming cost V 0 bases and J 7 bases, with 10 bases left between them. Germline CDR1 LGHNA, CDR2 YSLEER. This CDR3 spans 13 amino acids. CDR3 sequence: CASSQDRDREQYF. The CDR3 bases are TGCGCCAGCAGCCAAGACAGGGATCGGGAGCAGTACTTC.

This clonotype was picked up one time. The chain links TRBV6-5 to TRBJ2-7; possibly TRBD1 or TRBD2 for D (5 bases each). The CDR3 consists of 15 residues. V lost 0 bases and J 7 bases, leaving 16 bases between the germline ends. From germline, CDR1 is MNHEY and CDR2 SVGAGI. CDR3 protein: CASSYSNPGTGEQYF. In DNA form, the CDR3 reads TGTGCCAGCAGTTACTCGAATCCAGGGACGGGAGAGCAGTACTTC.

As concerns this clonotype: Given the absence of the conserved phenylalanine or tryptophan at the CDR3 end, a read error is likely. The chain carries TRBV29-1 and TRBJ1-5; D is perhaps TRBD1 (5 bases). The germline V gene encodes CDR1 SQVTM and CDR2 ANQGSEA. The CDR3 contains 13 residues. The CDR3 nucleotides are TGCAGTCCCCCGGAGGCAGGGTATCAGCCCCAGCATTTA. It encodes CSPPEAGYQPQHL.

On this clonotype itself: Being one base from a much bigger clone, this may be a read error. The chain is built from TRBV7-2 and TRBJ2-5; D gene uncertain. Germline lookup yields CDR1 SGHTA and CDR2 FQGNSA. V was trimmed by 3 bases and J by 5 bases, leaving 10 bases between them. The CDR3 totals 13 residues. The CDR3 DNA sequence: TGTGCCAGCAGCTTTCTACAATGGGAGACCCAGTACTTC. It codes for CASSFLQWETQYF.